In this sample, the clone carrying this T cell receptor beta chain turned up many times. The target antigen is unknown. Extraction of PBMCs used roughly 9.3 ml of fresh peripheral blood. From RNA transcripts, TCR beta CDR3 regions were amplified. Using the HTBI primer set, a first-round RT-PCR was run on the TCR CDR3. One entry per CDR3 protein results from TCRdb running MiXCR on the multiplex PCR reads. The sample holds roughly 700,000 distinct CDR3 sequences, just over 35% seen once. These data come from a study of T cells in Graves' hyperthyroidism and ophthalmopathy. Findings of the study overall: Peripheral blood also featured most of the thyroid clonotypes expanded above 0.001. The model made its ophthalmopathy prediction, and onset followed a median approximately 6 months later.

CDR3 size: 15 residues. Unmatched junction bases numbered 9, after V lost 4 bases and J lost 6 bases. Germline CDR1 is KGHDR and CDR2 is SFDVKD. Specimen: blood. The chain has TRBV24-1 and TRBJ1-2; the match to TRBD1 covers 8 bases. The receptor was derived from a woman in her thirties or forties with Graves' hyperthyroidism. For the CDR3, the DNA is TGTGCCACCAGTGACCCTGGACAGGGAGTCGATGGCTACACCTTC. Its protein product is CATSDPGQGVDGYTF.